This is a list of T cell receptor beta chains from one sample in a study of technical replicates of blood from a few donors. Measured with immunoSEQ multiplex PCR; TCRdb has only the in-frame clones, and not every one. Of over 30,000 clones listed, just over 90% are singletons. The sequenced sample consisted of PBMCs. The receptors were sampled from a human donor in good health. Some clones in this sample may be carry-over from other donors' samples. The CDR3 runs from the conserved cysteine through the conserved F or W. The order of the fields is CDR3 DNA, CDR3 protein, J gene, V gene, D gene, clone size. D genes are given only for firm matches. Expanded clones get a size class; other rows say once, few or many, or leave the size out.

TGTGCCAGCAGGGCAGGCGTAGGTACCTACAATGAGCAGTTCTTC CASRAGVGTYNEQFF TRBJ2-1 TRBV6-4 . .
TGTGCCAGCAGTAAGGGAGGTAGCTACAATGAGCAGTTCTTC CASSKGGSYNEQFF TRBJ2-1 TRBV6-5 . .
TGTGCCAGCAGCTTAGGGGGCGGCACGGCTGAAGCTTTCTTT CASSLGGGTAEAFF TRBJ1-1 TRBV5-6 TRBD1 .
TGTGCCAGTCGGGGGACCGTGAACACTGAAGCTTTCTTT CASRGTVNTEAFF TRBJ1-1 TRBV19 . .
TGCGCCAGCAGCTTGGGGACTAGCGGGGTAGGGTCAGATACGCAGTATTTT CASSLGTSGVGSDTQYF TRBJ2-3 TRBV5-1 TRBD2 .
TGTGCCAGCAGCGGGACTAGCGGGATTGATGAGCAGTTCTTC CASSGTSGIDEQFF TRBJ2-1 TRBV6-1 TRBD2 .
TGTGCCAGCACGGAGACAGGGATCTTCTATGGCTACACCTTC CASTETGIFYGYTF TRBJ1-2 TRBV6-6 TRBD1 .
TGTGCCAGCAGCGTAACAGAGTCCTACGAGCAGTACTTC CASSVTESYEQYF TRBJ2-7 TRBV9 . .
TGTGCCAGCAGAGCCGACAACCAAGAGACCCAGTACTTC CASRADNQETQYF TRBJ2-5 TRBV7-3 . .
TGTGCCAGCAGCTTCGACCCCGGGGATGAGCAGTTCTTC CASSFDPGDEQFF TRBJ2-1 TRBV7-7 . .
TGCGCCAGCAGCCAAGACGAAAGGGGCACTGAAGCTTTCTTT CASSQDERGTEAFF TRBJ1-1 TRBV4-1 . .
TGTGCCAGCAGTGAAGCCGAGGCAGGGGGACAAAATGAGCAGTTCTTC CASSEAEAGGQNEQFF TRBJ2-1 TRBV2 TRBD1 .
TGTGCCTGGAGCGGGCAGGGTACTGAAGCTTTCTTT CAWSGQGTEAFF TRBJ1-1 TRBV30 . .
TGTGCCTGGAGACAGGGGGTACCGACTGAAGCTTTCTTT CAWRQGVPTEAFF TRBJ1-1 TRBV30 TRBD1 .
TGTGCCAGCAGTTACAACCGAGATTCACCCCTCCACTTT CASSYNRDSPLHF TRBJ1-6 TRBV6-5 . .
TGTGCCAGCAGCTCCCGGGACAGAGGAGAGACCCAGTACTTC CASSSRDRGETQYF TRBJ2-5 TRBV5-4 TRBD1 once
TGTGCCAGCAACCCGACAGTAAACTATGGCTACACCTTC CASNPTVNYGYTF TRBJ1-2 TRBV7-2 . once
TGTGCCAGCAGTAGGGACTACCTAGATACGCAGTATTTT CASSRDYLDTQYF TRBJ2-3 TRBV6-5 TRBD2 .
TGTGCCAGCAGCTTAACCGGGGGAGTTGACAATGAGCAGTTCTTC CASSLTGGVDNEQFF TRBJ2-1 TRBV7-2 . .
TGTGCCAGCAGCAAGGACCCGGGACAGAATAATTCACCCCTCCACTTT CASSKDPGQNNSPLHF TRBJ1-6 TRBV21-1 . once
TGTGCCTGGAGAGCAGGGACTGCGGGAAACACCATATATTTT CAWRAGTAGNTIYF TRBJ1-3 TRBV30 . .
TGTGCCAGCAGCTTAAGTGGGAGGGGACAGGGCAATGAGCAGTTCTTC CASSLSGRGQGNEQFF TRBJ2-1 TRBV7-8 TRBD1 .
TGTGCCAGCAGCATTGCTAGCGGGGGGGCTAATGAGCAGTTCTTC CASSIASGGANEQFF TRBJ2-1 TRBV7-3 TRBD2 .